One TCR beta chain is described in this entry. What it binds is not known. This specimen belongs to a study of cytomegalovirus exposure and HLA in healthy donors. The data were produced by immunoSEQ multiplex PCR, yet TCRdb's version contains in-frame clones alone and is incomplete. The repertoire holds approximately 80,000 clones, with 93% as singletons. This CDR3 comprises 19 residues. Germline CDR1 is SGHTA and CDR2 is FQGNSA. V lost 3 bases to trimming and J lost 0 bases, with 18 bases between them. Study-level results: Rarity held for most TCR sequences, but there were some public TCRs that occurred in many donors.

The sample taken for sequencing was PBMCs. The V gene is TRBV7-2, the J gene TRBJ1-6; weak D call: TRBD1 (6 bases). This clonotype originated in a woman under 40 in good health and CMV-seronegative. The chain's CDR3 is CASSFDRTTKSSYNSPLHF. The CDR3 DNA follows: TGTGCCAGCAGCTTTGACAGGACCACAAAAAGCTCCTATAATTCACCCCTCCACTTT.